The entry that follows covers one T cell receptor beta chain sequence. Antigen unknown. The germline CDR1 and CDR2 sequences are SQVTM and ANQGSEA. The CDR3 runs 14 residues. V shed 7 bases, J shed 6 bases, and the junction held 8 bases outside the gene matches. The data stem from a study of CD8 T cells in ankylosing spondylitis. Findings and caveats of the study: Before this, some motif variants had been reported in reactive arthritis synovial fluid and blood. Significantly higher representation of disease-linked clones was reported for matched ankylosing spondylitis synovial fluid. A CD8+ phenotype characterized the disease-linked clones, which were relatively rare in peripheral blood.

Library preparation for TCR beta used quantitative 5'-RACE with molecular barcodes. TCRdb ran MiXCR on the 5' RACE reads and lists one entry per CDR3 protein. The sample contains about 340,000 distinct CDR3 sequences, 14% to 15% of which appear only once. V is TRBV29-1 and J is TRBJ2-5, with 13 bases matching TRBD2. The sequencing input was blood, either unsorted or a sorted T cell fraction (not recorded which). This receptor was obtained from a male donor with ankylosing spondylitis or in good health (not recorded which). The CDR3 sequence: CSAGGGLAGKTQYF. For the CDR3, the DNA is TGCAGCGCCGGGGGGGGACTAGCGGGGAAGACCCAGTACTTC.